One and the same sample provided the 21 T cell receptor beta chains below, sequenced in a study of blood T cell repertoires in COVID-19. This table comes from immunoSEQ multiplex PCR, and its TCRdb copy is limited to in-frame clones, with some not included. This sample has over 200,000 clones, with roughly 91% found just once. The sequencing input was peripheral blood. The receptors here all came from a woman in her thirties or forties who had recovered from COVID-19.

The CDR3 spells CSVGTAHNSPLHF. The CDR3 nucleotides read TGCAGCGTGGGGACAGCGCATAATTCACCCCTCCACTTT. The chain uses TRBV29-1 and TRBJ1-6, with 7 bases matching TRBD1. The CDR3 consists of 13 residues. From germline, CDR1 is SQVTM and CDR2 ANQGSEA. V lost 6 bases to trimming and J lost 5 bases; unmatched junction nucleotides: 4. The full variable domain, rest sourced from reference TRBV29-1 and TRBJ1-6, is SAVISQKPSRDICQRGTSLTIQCQVDSQVTMMFWYRQQPGQSLTLIATANQGSEATYESGFVIDKFPISRPNLTFSTLTVSNMSPEDSSIYLCSVGTAHNSPLHFGNGTRLTVT.

The J gene is TRBJ2-7, the V gene TRBV2; TRBD1 might be the D (7 bases). Germline CDR1 and CDR2: SNHLY and FYNNEI. Trimming shortened V by 11 bases and J by 2 bases, and 22 bases separated the two germline ends. CDR3 length: 15 residues. The CDR3 sequence: CAAARGRGVTYEQYF. The CDR3 bases are TGTGCCGCAGCCCGGGGCAGGGGGGTGACCTACGAGCAGTACTTC.

This clone has ten or more counts. This rearrangement joins TRBV5-6 to TRBJ2-1; TRBD2 aligns across 7 bases. The CDR3 contains 16 residues. V was pared by 3 bases and J by 3 bases, with 9 bases of the junction left unmatched. Germline-derived CDR1 and CDR2 are SGHDT and YYEEEE. CDR3 in amino acids: CASSWALANIYNEQFF. The CDR3 DNA reads TGTGCCAGCAGCTGGGCACTAGCGAATATCTACAATGAGCAGTTCTTC.

This chain uses TRBV19 with TRBJ2-1, with D tentatively TRBD1 (5 bases). V shed 4 bases and J shed 8 bases, with 21 bases lying between them. This CDR3 spans 16 amino acids. Germline lookup yields CDR1 LNHDA and CDR2 SQIVND (reference sequence). The CDR3 region is CASSTPARVVVDEQFF. CDR3 sequence (DNA): TGTGCCAGTAGTACCCCCGCCAGGGTTGTGGTGGATGAGCAGTTCTTC. The variable domain in full, completed from reference TRBV19 and TRBJ2-1, reads DGGITQSPKYLFRKEGQNVTLSCEQNLNHDAMYWYRQDPGQGLRLIYYSQIVNDFQKGDIAEGYSVSREKKESFPLTVTSAQKNPTAFYLCASSTPARVVVDEQFFGPGTRLTVL.

The chain links TRBV27 to TRBJ1-3, with D possibly being TRBD1 (6 bases). This CDR3 spans 14 amino acids. With 7 bases removed from V and 4 bases from J, the gap between germline ends came to 14 bases. Germline CDR1 and CDR2: MNHEY and SMNVEV (reference sequence). CDR3 amino acids: CASTPTRGGNTIYF. The CDR3 region has the DNA TGTGCCAGCACCCCCACGAGGGGGGGAAACACCATATATTTT.

This clone was seen just once. The chain has TRBV19 and TRBJ1-3; 8 bases match TRBD1. CDR1 and CDR2 (germline): LNHDA, SQIVND (reference sequence). With V trimmed by 9 bases and J by 6 bases, 19 bases remained unmatched. This CDR3 is built from 17 residues. The DNA of the CDR3 is TGTGCCAGCCGAACCGGGACAGGAATTCGGGGAGAAAACACCATATATTTT. Translated: CASRTGTGIRGENTIYF.

This clone was counted once. The genes are TRBV5-6 and TRBJ1-3, with unresolved D. V was pared by 0 bases and J by 4 bases, with 5 bases between. This CDR3 has 13 amino acids. The germline V gene encodes CDR1 SGHDT and CDR2 YYEEEE. The DNA of the CDR3 is TGTGCCAGCAGCTTGGGGCGGGGAAACACCATATATTTT. Amino acid sequence: CASSLGRGNTIYF.

The rearrangement uses TRBV6-5 and TRBJ2-5; 8 bases map to TRBD1. The CDR3 is made up of 14 amino acids. Per germline, CDR1 MNHEY and CDR2 SVGAGI. The V gene end was trimmed by 2 bases and the J gene end by 4 bases; junction bases not matched to a gene: 3. DNA for the CDR3: TGTGCCAGCAGTTACAATACAGGGGGAGAGACCCAGTACTTC. Translating it yields CASSYNTGGETQYF.

V is TRBV18 and J is TRBJ2-7; TRBD1 matches at 9 bases. Per the germline V gene, CDR1 is KGHSH and CDR2 is LQKENI. The J segment lost 5 bases and the V segment lost 3 bases, leaving 5 bases of the junction unmatched. The CDR3 has 14 residues. The CDR3 loop is CASSPGDRVDEQYF. The CDR3, as DNA: TGTGCCAGCTCACCGGGGGACAGGGTGGACGAGCAGTACTTC.

V gene TRBV7-9 combines with J gene TRBJ1-6; 7 nucleotides match TRBD1. The CDR3 contains 14 residues. J was trimmed by 9 bases and V by 5 bases; bases with no gene match: 7. Looked up from germline, CDR1 is SEHNR and CDR2 is FQNEAQ (reference sequence). The CDR3 here is CASSPRQGGSPLHF. Written as DNA, the CDR3 is TGTGCCAGCAGCCCCCGCCAGGGGGGTTCACCCCTCCACTTT.

The chain recombines TRBV7-2 with TRBJ1-2; 10 bases fit TRBD1. The CDR3 is 13 amino acids. The junction had 5 bases not matched to a gene; V was cut back by 5 bases and J by 8 bases. Germline values: CDR1 SGHTA, CDR2 FQGNSA. DNA for the CDR3: TGTGCCAGCAGCGGGGACAGGGGACGGGGCTACACCTTC. Protein sequence: CASSGDRGRGYTF.

The chain employs TRBV30 and TRBJ1-2; 10 positions match TRBD1. The V and J ends lost 5 bases and 1 base, in that order; junction bases with no gene match: 1. The CDR3 has 13 residues. Germline V gene data show CDR1 as GTSNPN and CDR2 as SVGIG (reference sequence). The CDR3 DNA sequence: TGTGCCTGGTGGACAGGGGGTAACTATGGCTACACCTTC. Protein: CAWWTGGNYGYTF. Filled out from reference TRBV30 and TRBJ1-2, the complete variable domain reads SQTIHQWPATLVQPVGSPLSLECTVEGTSNPNLYWYRQAAGRGLQLLFYSVGIGQISSEVPQNLSASRPQDRQFILSSKKLLLSDSGFYLCAWWTGGNYGYTFGSGTRLTVV.

This clone has more than one count but fewer than ten. This chain joins TRBV5-1 and TRBJ1-5; D is possibly TRBD1 (6 bases). Between the trimmed V and J ends, which lost 3 bases and 1 base, there was a span of 11 bases. The length of the CDR3 is 15 residues. Germline assignment: CDR1 SGHRS and CDR2 YFSETQ. CDR3 residues: CASSWAGESNQPQHF. In DNA form, the CDR3 reads TGCGCCAGCAGCTGGGCAGGGGAGAGCAATCAGCCCCAGCATTTT.

The chain couples TRBV25-1 to TRBJ2-2; TRBD2 matches at 7 bases. Unmatched junction bases numbered 5, after V lost 5 bases and J lost 5 bases. The germline V gene has CDR1 MGHDK and CDR2 SYGVNS. The CDR3 is 14 residues long. The CDR3 DNA sequence: TGTGCCAGCAGTCCCCCCGGGGGGACCGGGGAGCTGTTTTTT. It specifies CASSPPGGTGELFF.

This clone occurred a few times. This chain links TRBV7-9 with TRBJ2-7; 8 bases are a match to TRBD1. The CDR3 totals 13 residues. CDR1 and CDR2 (germline): SEHNR, FQNEAQ (reference sequence). Trimming removed 7 bases from V and 3 bases from J; junction bases left unmatched: 5. The DNA for the CDR3 is TGTGCCAGCATAGGACAGGGAGTCTACGAGCAGTACTTC. It codes for CASIGQGVYEQYF. The variable domain in full, completed from reference TRBV7-9 and TRBJ2-7, reads DTGVSQNPRHKITKRGQNVTFRCDPISEHNRLYWYRQTLGQGPEFLTYFQNEAQLEKSRLLSDRFSAERPKGSFSTLEIQRTEQGDSAMYLCASIGQGVYEQYFGPGTRLTVT.

Only one count was recorded for this clone. The chain is built from TRBV19 and TRBJ2-5; possible D gene TRBD2, 6 bases. This CDR3 is built from 15 residues. Germline V gene data show CDR1 as LNHDA and CDR2 as SQIVND (reference sequence). V lost 4 bases and J lost 1, with 13 bases in between. The CDR3 protein is CASSSGTRPQETQYF. The CDR3 coding sequence is TGTGCCAGTAGTAGCGGGACCCGCCCCCAAGAGACCCAGTACTTC.

V usage is TRBV4-1 and J usage is TRBJ1-5; D remains ambiguous. This CDR3 has 14 amino acids. The V gene lost 4 bases and the J gene lost 10 bases, with 17 bases spanning the gap. Germline loops: CDR1 MGHRA, CDR2 YSYEKL. The CDR3 DNA is TGCGCCAGCAGCCTCGCAGACGGAGTTAGACCCCAGCATTTT. Translation: CASSLADGVRPQHF.

The chain is built from TRBV30 and TRBJ1-1, with D possibly TRBD1 on 6 matching bases. V dropped 0 bases and J dropped 4 bases, with 15 bases sitting between them. This CDR3 has 15 residues. The germline gives CDR1 GTSNPN, CDR2 SVGIG (reference sequence). The CDR3 region is CAWSVLGGAGTEAFF. In nucleotides, the CDR3 is TGTGCCTGGAGTGTACTAGGGGGGGCGGGCACTGAAGCTTTCTTT.

The rearrangement uses TRBV11-2 and TRBJ2-1; 11 bases line up with TRBD2. The CDR3 runs 19 residues. Germline CDR1 reads SGHAT; CDR2 reads FQNNGV. The V gene end was trimmed by 2 bases and the J gene end by 0 bases; junction bases not matched to a gene: 9. CDR3 nucleotides: TGTGCCAGCAGCTTACGAGGGGTAGCGGGAGGGAACTCCTACAATGAGCAGTTCTTC. It is translated as CASSLRGVAGGNSYNEQFF.

Notes on this clone: At one boundary the junction diverges from the germline segment, which might be a read error. The chain recombines TRBV6-5 with TRBJ2-1, with D unclear. This CDR3 spans 12 amino acids. CDR1 MNHEY and CDR2 SVGAGI come from the germline V gene. The CDR3 region has the DNA TGTGCCAGCAGCCCCTCCCACAATGAGCAGTTCTTC. It codes for CASSPSHNEQFF.

V usage is TRBV7-9 and J usage is TRBJ1-1; TRBD1 agrees at 9 bases. Looked up from germline, CDR1 is SEHNR and CDR2 is FQNEAQ (reference sequence). The CDR3 contains 14 residues. The ends lost 5 bases at V and 6 bases at J; junction bases unmatched: 7. The CDR3 DNA is TGTGCCAGCAGCACCACAGGGGGCGCGCCTGAAGCTTTCTTT. Translating gives CASSTTGGAPEAFF.